This TCR beta chain was captured by sequencing in a study of early T cells in non-severe SARS-CoV-2 infection. Overall study: With bulk RNA from unsorted whole blood as input, sequencing yielded unpaired chains.

Findings and caveats of the study: In VDJdb matching, anti-spike CD8 responses were favored while private and CD4 specificities went missing.

CDR1 is DFQATT, CDR2 SNEGSKA, per germline (reference sequence). V shed 2 bases, J shed 9 bases, and the junction held 6 bases outside the gene matches. The CDR3 has 14 residues. Each single cDNA molecule received a unique molecular identifier. Each CDR3 protein is one row after TCRdb ran MiXCR on the 5' RACE reads. The sample includes about 60,000 distinct CDR3 sequences, 9.5% to 15% of them seen just once. On this clonotype: What it binds is unknown.

The specimen sequenced was whole blood. This chain links TRBV20-1 with TRBJ2-2; 10 bases fit TRBD2. The sequence was collected from an adult who was a healthcare worker with PCR-confirmed SARS-CoV-2 infection or an uninfected control (not recorded which). The CDR3 protein is CSARLAGAGRELFF. The CDR3 nucleotides read TGCAGTGCTAGACTAGCGGGAGCGGGGCGGGAGCTGTTTTTT.